A selection of T cell receptor beta chains follows, all from one sample in a study of T cell responses to AZD1222 COVID-19 vaccine. This table comes from immunoSEQ multiplex PCR, and its TCRdb copy is limited to in-frame clones, with some not included. Among about 130,000 clones listed, over 75% were seen once. The starting material was peripheral blood, obtained on day 0 of AZD1222 vaccination. The receptors were gathered from an adult in good health. Each CDR3 is given with its conserved first and last residue. The order of the fields is J gene, clone size, V gene, D gene, CDR3 DNA, CDR3 protein. The D gene is left open where the match is weak. For some rows the clone size is stated as once, few or many, or as a class when expanded; others skip it.

j_call: TRBJ2-7
clone_size: .
v_call: TRBV6-5
d_call: TRBD2
cdr3_nt: TGTGCCACCAGGACTAGTAGCCGATCCTACGAGCAGTACTTC
cdr3_aa: CATRTSSRSYEQYF

j_call: TRBJ1-1
clone_size: .
v_call: TRBV7-9
d_call: .
cdr3_nt: TGTGCCAGCACCATTCATAGTCAAGGTGAGGCTTTCTTT
cdr3_aa: CASTIHSQGEAFF

j_call: TRBJ1-2
clone_size: .
v_call: TRBV6-5
d_call: .
cdr3_nt: TGTGCCAGCAGAGGGGGGGGGCCCCGAGGCTATGGCTACACCTTC
cdr3_aa: CASRGGGPRGYGYTF

j_call: TRBJ1-1
clone_size: .
v_call: TRBV6-5
d_call: .
cdr3_nt: TGTGCCAGCAGCAGACCGAACACTGAAGCTTTCTTT
cdr3_aa: CASSRPNTEAFF

j_call: TRBJ2-7
clone_size: .
v_call: TRBV6-6
d_call: .
cdr3_nt: TGTGCCAGCAGTTACCGGACGGAGAGCTCCTACGAGCAGTACTTC
cdr3_aa: CASSYRTESSYEQYF

j_call: TRBJ2-5
clone_size: .
v_call: TRBV18
d_call: TRBD2
cdr3_nt: TGTGCCAGCTCACCAACGGCGGGGGTGGAGACCCAGTACTTC
cdr3_aa: CASSPTAGVETQYF

j_call: TRBJ1-1
clone_size: .
v_call: TRBV5-1
d_call: .
cdr3_nt: TGCGCCAGCAGGCTAGAGGGGACACCGAACACTGAAGCTTTCTTT
cdr3_aa: CASRLEGTPNTEAFF

j_call: TRBJ1-5
clone_size: few
v_call: TRBV6-5
d_call: TRBD1
cdr3_nt: TGTGCCAGCAGTTCTTATGGACAGGGTGGCAATCAGCCCCAGCATTTT
cdr3_aa: CASSSYGQGGNQPQHF

j_call: TRBJ2-7
clone_size: .
v_call: TRBV28
d_call: TRBD2
cdr3_nt: TGTGCCAGCAGCCGAACTAGCGGGGTTCTCTACGAGCAGTACTTC
cdr3_aa: CASSRTSGVLYEQYF

j_call: TRBJ1-2
clone_size: .
v_call: TRBV2
d_call: .
cdr3_nt: TGTGCCAGCAGTGAATTTAGTGGGATTTCGGGCGGCTACACCTTC
cdr3_aa: CASSEFSGISGGYTF

j_call: TRBJ1-6
clone_size: many
v_call: TRBV2
d_call: .
cdr3_nt: TGTGCCAGCAGTGAATACAGTCCTTATAATTCACCCCTCCACTTT
cdr3_aa: CASSEYSPYNSPLHF

j_call: TRBJ2-3
clone_size: .
v_call: TRBV27
d_call: .
cdr3_nt: TGTGCCAGCACCCCCCGGGACTCTAAGTATACGCAGTATTTT
cdr3_aa: CASTPRDSKYTQYF

j_call: TRBJ2-3
clone_size: many
v_call: TRBV4-1
d_call: .
cdr3_nt: TGCGCCAGCAGCCATGAGCCTACAACCACAGATACGCAGTATTTT
cdr3_aa: CASSHEPTTTDTQYF

j_call: TRBJ2-7
clone_size: .
v_call: TRBV5-6
d_call: .
cdr3_nt: TGTGCCAGCAGCTCGGGGACCTACGAGCAGTACTTC
cdr3_aa: CASSSGTYEQYF

j_call: TRBJ2-7
clone_size: .
v_call: TRBV19
d_call: .
cdr3_nt: TGTGCCAGTAGTACGGGGGGCCGTTACGAGCAGTACTTC
cdr3_aa: CASSTGGRYEQYF

j_call: TRBJ1-5
clone_size: .
v_call: TRBV19
d_call: TRBD1
cdr3_nt: TGTGCCAGTAGCCAGGGGGCCGACTCCTTTATACCCCAGCATTTT
cdr3_aa: CASSQGADSFIPQHF

j_call: TRBJ2-7
clone_size: .
v_call: TRBV7-2
d_call: TRBD1
cdr3_nt: TGTGCCAGCAGCTTTAGGGACAGGTATTCCTACGAGCAGTACTTC
cdr3_aa: CASSFRDRYSYEQYF

j_call: TRBJ1-1
clone_size: .
v_call: TRBV7-8
d_call: .
cdr3_nt: TGTGCCAGCAGCTTAGAGGTCACGCACTTGAACACTGAAGCTTTCTTT
cdr3_aa: CASSLEVTHLNTEAFF

j_call: TRBJ1-2
clone_size: .
v_call: TRBV28
d_call: .
cdr3_nt: TGTGCCAGCAGTTTATACCAATATGGCTACACCTTC
cdr3_aa: CASSLYQYGYTF

j_call: TRBJ2-7
clone_size: .
v_call: TRBV2
d_call: .
cdr3_nt: TGTGCCAGCAGGGGCCTCGAGCAGTACTTC
cdr3_aa: CASRGLEQYF

j_call: TRBJ1-5
clone_size: .
v_call: TRBV28
d_call: .
cdr3_nt: TGTGCCAGCTACCTCGGGGGTATCCAGCCCCAGCATTTT
cdr3_aa: CASYLGGIQPQHF

j_call: TRBJ2-3
clone_size: .
v_call: TRBV5-1
d_call: .
cdr3_nt: TGCGCCAGCAGCTTGGCTGGGCTAGGTGTAGATACGCAGTATTTT
cdr3_aa: CASSLAGLGVDTQYF

j_call: TRBJ1-5
clone_size: .
v_call: TRBV5-1
d_call: .
cdr3_nt: TGCGCCAGCAGCCCCGGGCACTCAAGCAATCAGCCCCAGCATTTT
cdr3_aa: CASSPGHSSNQPQHF

j_call: TRBJ2-1
clone_size: .
v_call: TRBV4-2
d_call: .
cdr3_nt: TGTGCCAGCAGCCAAGACTCTGGGGGCGCCTGGGGTATGAATGAGCAGTTCTTC
cdr3_aa: CASSQDSGGAWGMNEQFF

j_call: TRBJ2-7
clone_size: .
v_call: TRBV27
d_call: .
cdr3_nt: TGTGCCAGCAGTTTAAAAGGGTTCTCCTACGAGCAGTACTTC
cdr3_aa: CASSLKGFSYEQYF

j_call: TRBJ1-6
clone_size: once
v_call: TRBV19
d_call: .
cdr3_nt: TGTGCCAGTAGTAAGGGGGGTGGCCGTAATTCACCCCTCCACTTT
cdr3_aa: CASSKGGGRNSPLHF

j_call: TRBJ1-2
clone_size: .
v_call: TRBV25-1
d_call: .
cdr3_nt: TGTGCCAGCAGTGAATCGGGGACGCAAGGGCGCTATGGCTACACCTTC
cdr3_aa: CASSESGTQGRYGYTF

j_call: TRBJ1-3
clone_size: .
v_call: TRBV3-1/TRBV3-2
d_call: TRBD1
cdr3_nt: TGTGCCAGCAGCCTACGGACAGGGGGGGACTCTGGAAACACCATATATTTT
cdr3_aa: CASSLRTGGDSGNTIYF

j_call: TRBJ2-7
clone_size: .
v_call: TRBV6-5
d_call: TRBD1
cdr3_nt: TGTGCCAGTGGGGGACAGGGAGGGCCCTACGAGCAGTACTTC
cdr3_aa: CASGGQGGPYEQYF

j_call: TRBJ1-1
clone_size: .
v_call: TRBV5-1
d_call: TRBD1
cdr3_nt: TGCGCCAGCAGCTTGGTGGGACAGGGGAAGGCTGAAGCTTTCTTT
cdr3_aa: CASSLVGQGKAEAFF

j_call: TRBJ1-6
clone_size: .
v_call: TRBV6-5
d_call: .
cdr3_nt: TGTGCCAGCAGTTTAGGGGTAGCGGGCAATTCACCCCTCCACTTT
cdr3_aa: CASSLGVAGNSPLHF

j_call: TRBJ1-1
clone_size: .
v_call: TRBV6-5
d_call: .
cdr3_nt: TGTGCCAGCAGTTACTCGGGACGGATAAACACTGAAGCTTTCTTT
cdr3_aa: CASSYSGRINTEAFF

j_call: TRBJ2-7
clone_size: .
v_call: TRBV13
d_call: .
cdr3_nt: TGTGCCAGCAGCTTCTCTGGTAGGCAGGGGAGCGGCGACGAGCAGTACTTC
cdr3_aa: CASSFSGRQGSGDEQYF

j_call: TRBJ1-6
clone_size: few
v_call: TRBV18
d_call: .
cdr3_nt: TGTGCCAGCTCACCAATGTCCGGGACAAACTCACCCCTCCACTTT
cdr3_aa: CASSPMSGTNSPLHF

j_call: TRBJ2-7
clone_size: medium-sized
v_call: TRBV6-6
d_call: TRBD1
cdr3_nt: TGTGCCAGCAGGCACTCCGGGACAGGGGGCGACGAGCAGTACTTC
cdr3_aa: CASRHSGTGGDEQYF

j_call: TRBJ1-1
clone_size: .
v_call: TRBV15
d_call: .
cdr3_nt: TGTGCCACCAGCAGAGATACTTGGACAGTCTTTTTT
cdr3_aa: CATSRDTWTVFF

j_call: TRBJ1-1
clone_size: .
v_call: TRBV4-3
d_call: .
cdr3_nt: TGCGCCAGCAGCCAGGGGGCGCAGGGGAACACTGAAGCTTTCTTT
cdr3_aa: CASSQGAQGNTEAFF

j_call: TRBJ1-1
clone_size: .
v_call: TRBV18
d_call: TRBD1
cdr3_nt: TGTGCCAGCTCACCACTAACAGGGGTCGGTGCTGAAGCTTTCTTT
cdr3_aa: CASSPLTGVGAEAFF

j_call: TRBJ2-2
clone_size: .
v_call: TRBV7-2
d_call: .
cdr3_nt: TGTGCCAGCAGCCTCCGGGGGCAGGGCACCGGGGAGCTGTTTTTT
cdr3_aa: CASSLRGQGTGELFF

j_call: TRBJ1-1
clone_size: .
v_call: TRBV18
d_call: .
cdr3_nt: TGTGCCAGCTCACCAGGGCAGGGGAACACTGAAGCTTTCTTT
cdr3_aa: CASSPGQGNTEAFF

j_call: TRBJ2-5
clone_size: .
v_call: TRBV18
d_call: TRBD1
cdr3_nt: TGTGCCAGCTCACAAGGGACAGACGCCGAAGAGACCCAGTACTTC
cdr3_aa: CASSQGTDAEETQYF

j_call: TRBJ1-5
clone_size: .
v_call: TRBV12-3/TRBV12-4
d_call: .
cdr3_nt: TGTGCCAGCAGCGACATAGGGCCCCAGCATTTT
cdr3_aa: CASSDIGPQHF

j_call: TRBJ1-6
clone_size: few
v_call: TRBV28
d_call: .
cdr3_nt: TGTGCCAGCAGTCTAGCACCCACAGGAATTGGGAATTCACCCCTCCACTTT
cdr3_aa: CASSLAPTGIGNSPLHF

j_call: TRBJ2-2
clone_size: .
v_call: TRBV4-3
d_call: .
cdr3_nt: TGCGCCAGCAGCCAAGTTGAAGGTGGGGAGCTGTTTTTT
cdr3_aa: CASSQVEGGELFF

j_call: TRBJ2-5
clone_size: .
v_call: TRBV27
d_call: TRBD1
cdr3_nt: TGTGCCAGCAGTTTAAGTCTCGGGACAGGGGAAGAGACCCAGTACTTC
cdr3_aa: CASSLSLGTGEETQYF

j_call: TRBJ1-3
clone_size: .
v_call: TRBV19
d_call: .
cdr3_nt: TGTGCCAGTACCTGGCAGGGAGACACCATATATTTT
cdr3_aa: CASTWQGDTIYF

j_call: TRBJ1-6
clone_size: few
v_call: TRBV19
d_call: TRBD1
cdr3_nt: TGTGCCAGTAGTCCTCGGGACAGCCATTCACCCCTCCACTTT
cdr3_aa: CASSPRDSHSPLHF

j_call: TRBJ2-2
clone_size: .
v_call: TRBV5-8
d_call: TRBD2
cdr3_nt: TGTGCCAGCAGCTTTGGGACTAGCGCGACCACCGGGGAGCTGTTTTTT
cdr3_aa: CASSFGTSATTGELFF

j_call: TRBJ1-2
clone_size: .
v_call: TRBV2
d_call: TRBD1
cdr3_nt: TGTGCCGGGGGACAGGGAGTAGCTGGCTACACCTTC
cdr3_aa: CAGGQGVAGYTF

j_call: TRBJ2-6
clone_size: .
v_call: TRBV4-3
d_call: .
cdr3_nt: TGCGCCAGCAGCCCCGACGCTTCCTCTGGGGCCAACGTCCTGACTTTC
cdr3_aa: CASSPDASSGANVLTF

j_call: TRBJ2-2
clone_size: .
v_call: TRBV15
d_call: .
cdr3_nt: TGTGCCACCAGCAGAGAGCGTTGGGCTAGCCCCACCGGGGAGCTGTTTTTT
cdr3_aa: CATSRERWASPTGELFF